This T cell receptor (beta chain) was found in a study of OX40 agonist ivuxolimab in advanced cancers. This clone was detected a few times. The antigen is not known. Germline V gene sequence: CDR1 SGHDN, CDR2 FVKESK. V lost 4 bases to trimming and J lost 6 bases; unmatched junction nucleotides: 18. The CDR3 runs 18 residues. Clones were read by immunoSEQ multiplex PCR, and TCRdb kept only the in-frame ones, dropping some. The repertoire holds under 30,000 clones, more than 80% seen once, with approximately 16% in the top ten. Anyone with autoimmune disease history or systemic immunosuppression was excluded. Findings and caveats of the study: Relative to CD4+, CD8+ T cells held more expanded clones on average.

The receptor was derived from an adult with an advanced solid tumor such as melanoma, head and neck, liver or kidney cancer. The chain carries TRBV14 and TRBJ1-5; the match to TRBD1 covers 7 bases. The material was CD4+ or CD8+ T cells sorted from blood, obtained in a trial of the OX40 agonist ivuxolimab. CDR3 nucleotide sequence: TGTGCCAGCAGCCTCCAAGGGGGGAGACAGGGAGTCTGTCAGCCCCAGCATTTT. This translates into CASSLQGGRQGVCQPQHF.